Presented here are 31 T cell receptor beta chains from one specimen sequenced in a study of T cells in Graves' hyperthyroidism and ophthalmopathy (dated by TCRdb to the late 2010s). Libraries were made using multiplex PCR. Sequencing instrument: Illumina HiSeq 2000. TCR beta CDR3 regions were amplified from RNA transcripts. A first-round RT-PCR of the TCR CDR3 used the HTBI primer set with the Qiagen OneStep RT-PCR kit. Using fastp at Q25 and MiXCR, TCRdb reprocessed the public reads and kept productive beta chains. Every entry covers one CDR3 protein and lists the most common genes and DNA from its rows. Present in this sample are approximately 400,000 distinct CDR3 sequences, roughly 14% of which were seen just once. The ten largest clonotypes hold roughly 20% of the sample. The sample comprised blood. Receptor source: a man aged 25 to 40 with Graves' hyperthyroidism that later progressed to Graves' ophthalmopathy.

This clonotype was found many times. The gene calls are TRBV12-3 or TRBV12-4 and TRBJ2-5, with a possible D match to TRBD1 (6 bases). Between the trimmed V and J ends, which lost 3 bases and 5 bases, there was a span of 22 bases. This CDR3 is built from 17 residues. The CDR3: CASSFFRGHLGGETQYF. CDR3 DNA: TGTGCCAGCAGTTTTTTCAGGGGCCATCTAGGTGGGGAGACCCAGTACTTC.

Only a few counts were recorded for this clonotype. The rearrangement links TRBV20-1 to TRBJ1-2, with D unresolved. Deletions cut 0 bases from V and 5 bases from J, with 10 bases between. The CDR3 has 13 residues. From germline, CDR1 is DFQATT and CDR2 SNEGSKA (reference sequence). The CDR3 sequence: CSAREEAGYGYTF. The DNA of the CDR3 is TGCAGTGCTAGAGAGGAGGCGGGGTATGGCTACACCTTC.

The table lists this clonotype with many counts. J is TRBJ1-2 and V is TRBV12-3 or TRBV12-4, with D uncertain. V lost 5 bases and J lost 4, with 11 bases in between. There are 13 residues in the CDR3. CDR3 region: CASSPQEIYGYTF. The DNA for the CDR3 is TGTGCCAGCAGTCCCCAAGAAATCTATGGCTACACCTTC.

This clonotype was found many times. The V and J genes are TRBV15 and TRBJ1-2; no reliable D call. Germline V gene lookup returns CDR1 LNHNV and CDR2 YYDKDF (reference sequence). Trimming removed 3 bases at V and 0 bases at J, with 11 bases between. CDR3 length equals 15 residues. The CDR3 coding sequence is TGTGCCACCAGCAGTTCCCCGGGTCCTAACTATGGCTACACCTTC. Amino acids: CATSSSPGPNYGYTF.

This sequence joins TRBV12-3 or TRBV12-4 and TRBJ1-1, with 9 bases fitting TRBD1. This CDR3 comprises 16 residues. The J segment lost 3 bases and the V segment lost 4 bases, leaving 9 bases of the junction unmatched. CDR3 sequence (DNA): TGTGCCAGCAGTTCAACAGCGGGACAGGGCTACACTGAAGCTTTCTTT. Its protein is CASSSTAGQGYTEAFF.

At least ten counts were recorded for this clonotype. The rearrangement joins TRBV27 to TRBJ2-7, with 7 bases identical to TRBD2. Germline V gives CDR1 MNHEY, CDR2 SMNVEV (reference sequence). The CDR3 length is 14 residues. Germline trimming cut 11 bases from V and 0 bases from J; bases unmatched to any gene: 10. The chain's CDR3 is CAPIRGDDSYEQYF. The CDR3 DNA is TGTGCCCCTATCCGGGGGGACGACTCCTACGAGCAGTACTTC.

The V gene is TRBV15, the J gene TRBJ2-7; the D call may be TRBD1 or TRBD2 (6 bases each). This CDR3 region has 16 residues. V dropped 1 base and J dropped 6 bases, with 19 bases sitting between them. CDR1 LNHNV and CDR2 YYDKDF come from the germline V gene (reference sequence). The CDR3 nucleotides read TGTGCCACCAGCAGAGCATCACCGGGGGCGGTTGGCGAGCAGTACTTC. Translating gives CATSRASPGAVGEQYF.

The sample holds a few counts of this clonotype. A clone one base away is much larger, so this may be a read error. The chain uses TRBV20-1 and TRBJ2-5; 10 bases align to TRBD1. Looked up from germline, CDR1 is DFQATT and CDR2 is SNEGSKA (reference sequence). There are 14 residues in the CDR3. DNA of the CDR3: TGCAGTGCTGGAGGGGGACAGGGGAGGGAGACCCGGTACTTC. Translation gives CSAGGGQGRETRYF.

This clonotype appeared many times. The chain employs TRBV20-1 and TRBJ1-1, with a tentative D call TRBD1 (5 bases). Germline V CDR1 and CDR2: DFQATT, SNEGSKA (reference sequence). Deletions cut 1 base from V and 5 bases from J, with 14 bases between. There are 14 residues in the CDR3. CDR3 protein: CSARGGRAWTEAFF. The CDR3 DNA reads TGCAGTGCTAGAGGAGGCAGGGCGTGGACTGAAGCTTTCTTT.

This clonotype was found a few times. A read error may explain this, as a much larger clone is one base away. The chain employs TRBV6-6 and TRBJ2-5; D is uncertain. V was shortened by 0 bases and J by 1 base, with 15 bases between the two germline ends. CDR1 and CDR2 (germline): MNHNY, SVGAGI (reference sequence). This CDR3 has 17 amino acids. CDR3 in DNA: TGTGCCAGCAGTTACTCGGGAATGGCCCATTTCCAAGAGACCCAGTACTTC. This gives the protein CASSYSGMAHFQETQYF.

This clonotype has at least ten counts. The CDR3 sequence: CASRPSTPPYEQYF. The CDR3 region has the DNA TGTGCCAGCAGACCATCGACACCACCCTACGAGCAGTACTTC. V is TRBV28 and J is TRBJ2-7, with D unclear. V was cut by 6 bases and J by 2 bases, with 14 bases left in between. CDR1 and CDR2 from the germline V gene are MDHEN and SYDVKM. The CDR3 length is 14 residues.

Many counts were recorded for this clonotype. V gene TRBV20-1 combines with J gene TRBJ2-7; 9 bases fit TRBD2. V lost 2 bases to trimming and J lost 1 base; unmatched junction nucleotides: 0. The CDR3 length is 13 residues. Per the germline V gene, CDR1 is DFQATT and CDR2 is SNEGSKA (reference sequence). In DNA form, the CDR3 reads TGCAGTGCTAGACTAGCGGGGTCCTACGAGCAGTACTTC. Translated, it gives CSARLAGSYEQYF.

This clonotype came up many times. The chain combines TRBV7-9 with TRBJ1-3; D call uncertain. V was clipped by 1 base and J by 0 bases, with 7 bases between them. The CDR3 length is 15 residues. CDR1 and CDR2 (germline): SEHNR, FQNEAQ (reference sequence). The CDR3 coding sequence is TGTGCCAGCAGCTTAGGGTGGGCCTCTGGAAACACCATATATTTT. Amino acids: CASSLGWASGNTIYF.

This clonotype came up many times. This chain joins TRBV12-3 or TRBV12-4 and TRBJ1-6; the match to TRBD1 covers 10 bases. V was clipped by 5 bases and J by 8 bases; unmatched bases: 6. CDR3 length equals 15 residues. The CDR3, as DNA: TGTGCCAGCAGTCGTCGGACAGGGGGGGATTCACCCCTCCACTTT. This encodes CASSRRTGGDSPLHF.

In the case of this clonotype: A single base separates this from a much larger clone, so it may be a read error. The chain links TRBV7-2 to TRBJ2-5; TRBD1 matches at 10 bases. The CDR3 length is 15 residues. The germline V gene has CDR1 SGHTA and CDR2 FQGNSA. The CDR3 sequence is CAGSLAGTGAKTQYF. The CDR3 DNA reads TGTGCCGGCAGCTTAGCGGGGACAGGGGCTAAGACCCAGTACTTC.

The chain uses TRBV12-3 or TRBV12-4 and TRBJ1-6; 9 bases line up with TRBD1. The CDR3 is made up of 14 amino acids. V dropped 6 bases and J dropped 10; count of bases not matched to a gene: 7. The CDR3 nucleotides are TGTGCCAGCAGATTCACAGGGGGCGGATCACCCCTCCACTTT. Translating it yields CASRFTGGGSPLHF.

This clonotype was seen at least ten times. CDR3 region: CASRRHQSSYNSPLHF. For the CDR3, the DNA is TGTGCCAGCAGACGTCACCAGAGCTCCTATAATTCACCCCTCCACTTT. The chain combines TRBV28 with TRBJ1-6; D uncertain. CDR3 size: 16 residues. The germline gives CDR1 MDHEN, CDR2 SYDVKM. V lost 6 bases and J 0 bases, leaving 12 bases between the germline ends.

This chain joins TRBV20-1 and TRBJ1-5; the D gene is possibly TRBD1 (5 bases). The germline V and J ends were trimmed by 6 bases and 7 bases, with 19 bases remaining between them. The length of the CDR3 is 14 residues. From germline, CDR1 is DFQATT and CDR2 SNEGSKA (reference sequence). CDR3 residues: CSAIRGYLDQPQHF. The CDR3, as DNA: TGCAGTGCCATACGGGGGTACCTAGACCAGCCCCAGCATTTT.

Ten or more counts support this clonotype. V and J are TRBV5-1 and TRBJ2-7; D may be TRBD2 (5 bases). The V gene's germline CDR1 is SGHRS and CDR2 YFSETQ. The germline V and J ends were trimmed by 4 bases and 3 bases, with 14 bases remaining between them. The CDR3 consists of 14 residues. Here the CDR3 reads CASSALARDYEQYF. The CDR3 DNA sequence: TGCGCCAGCAGCGCCCTAGCTCGTGACTACGAGCAGTACTTC.

This clonotype has at least ten counts. This sequence joins TRBV20-1 and TRBJ1-4; TRBD1 agrees at 9 bases. Germline CDR1 reads DFQATT; CDR2 reads SNEGSKA (reference sequence). V shed 3 bases, J shed 7 bases, and the junction held 6 bases outside the gene matches. The CDR3 extends over 14 amino acids. The CDR3 loop reads CSARPGQGFEKLFF. CDR3 nucleotides: TGCAGTGCTAGGCCGGGACAGGGATTTGAAAAACTGTTTTTT.

In its sample, this clonotype was seen a few times. In DNA form, the CDR3 reads TGTGCCAGCAGCCAAGACCGGACTAGCTGGGCGGAGACCCAGTACTTC. Translating it yields CASSQDRTSWAETQYF. The chain couples TRBV14 to TRBJ2-5; TRBD2 agrees at 8 bases. Losses at the gene ends were 0 bases for V and 5 bases for J; bases not matched to a gene: 8. Germline values: CDR1 SGHDN, CDR2 FVKESK. The CDR3 consists of 16 residues. Complete variable domain (other parts from reference TRBV14 and TRBJ2-5): EAGVTQFPSHSVIEKGQTVTLRCDPISGHDNLYWYRRVMGKEIKFLLHFVKESKQDESGMPNNRFLAERTGGTYSTLKVQPAELEDSGVYFCASSQDRTSWAETQYFGPGTRLLVL.

This clonotype showed up many times. This chain uses TRBV5-1 with TRBJ2-3; D gene ambiguous. Germline V gene lookup returns CDR1 SGHRS and CDR2 YFSETQ. Trimming took off 0 bases at V and 4 bases at J, with 6 bases between the two ends. The CDR3 has 13 residues. The DNA for the CDR3 is TGCGCCAGCAGCTTGGGGTCCCCAGATACGCAGTATTTT. This translates into CASSLGSPDTQYF.

This clonotype was observed a handful of times. The chain employs TRBV27 and TRBJ1-4; D is ambiguous. The V end was cut by 3 bases, the J end by 4 bases, with 9 bases between. Per the germline V gene, CDR1 is MNHEY and CDR2 is SMNVEV (reference sequence). The CDR3 length is 14 residues. CDR3 nucleotides: TGTGCCAGCAGTTTTAGGCGGATTAATGAAAAACTGTTTTTT. This codes for CASSFRRINEKLFF.

The chain recombines TRBV20-1 with TRBJ2-2; 10 positions agree with TRBD2. Germline values: CDR1 DFQATT, CDR2 SNEGSKA (reference sequence). The CDR3 is 17 residues long. J lost 6 bases, V lost 0 bases, and 10 bases had no gene match. The CDR3 here is CSARDLSRTSGSGELFF. DNA of the CDR3: TGCAGTGCTAGAGATCTGAGCCGGACTAGCGGATCCGGGGAGCTGTTTTTT.

This clonotype showed up just a few times. V and J are TRBV5-1 and TRBJ2-5; the D gene could be TRBD1 or TRBD2 (6 bases each). The CDR3 contains 14 residues. V was shortened by 1 base and J by 5 bases, with 12 bases between the two germline ends. Germline V lookup: CDR1 SGHRS, CDR2 YFSETQ. The CDR3 DNA reads TGCGCCAGCAGCTTGTTCCAGGGGAGGGAGACCCAGTACTTC. Translation gives CASSLFQGRETQYF.

The rearrangement links TRBV6-1 to TRBJ1-5, with 9 bases matching TRBD1. V trimming: 9 bases; J trimming: 3 bases; junction bases outside the gene matches: 3. This CDR3 region has 13 residues. CDR1 and CDR2 from the germline V gene are MNHNS and SASEGT. The CDR3 nucleotides read TGTGCCAGTGGGACAGGGTACAATCAGCCCCAGCATTTT. Amino acid sequence: CASGTGYNQPQHF.

This clonotype was seen many times. The rearrangement links TRBV11-1 to TRBJ1-2; D is ambiguous. CDR3 length: 15 amino acids. Trimming took off 5 bases at V and 0 bases at J, with 13 bases between the two ends. CDR1 is SGHAT and CDR2 is FQDESV in the germline V gene (reference sequence). Here the CDR3 reads CASSLGEAANYGYTF. In DNA form, the CDR3 reads TGTGCCAGCAGCCTCGGGGAGGCAGCTAACTATGGCTACACCTTC.

This clonotype was recorded a few times. An end of the junction does not agree with germline; a read error may underlie this. The chain combines TRBV4-1 with TRBJ1-5, with D perhaps matching TRBD1 (6 bases). Germline loops: CDR1 MGHRA, CDR2 YSYEKL. There are 17 residues in the CDR3. The CDR3 DNA reads as TGTGCCAGCAGCCAAGAAGAAAGGGGGGTGGGGAATCAGCCCCAGCATTTT. Amino acids: CASSQEERGVGNQPQHF.

This clonotype showed up many times. This rearrangement joins TRBV12-3 or TRBV12-4 to TRBJ2-5, with TRBD1 as a possible D gene (6 bases). Trimming left V 5 bases short and J 5 bases short, with 12 bases between. The CDR3 runs 13 residues. Written as DNA, the CDR3 is TGTGCCAGCAGTCTTAACAGGGTGGAGACCCAGTACTTC. This encodes CASSLNRVETQYF.

The table lists this clonotype with a few counts. V and J are TRBV5-1 and TRBJ2-1; weak D call: TRBD1 (5 bases). CDR3 length: 14 residues. V dropped 1 base and J dropped 8 bases, with 13 bases sitting between them. CDR1 and CDR2 (germline): SGHRS, YFSETQ. The CDR3 coding sequence is TGCGCCAGCAGCTTGAATACTCCCAGGGATGAGCAGTTCTTC. This gives the protein CASSLNTPRDEQFF.

About this clonotype itself: A clone one base away is much larger, so this may be a read error. J is TRBJ2-3 and V is TRBV20-1, with TRBD2 as a possible D gene (6 bases). The CDR3 is made up of 14 amino acids. CDR1 is DFQATT, CDR2 SNEGSKA, per germline (reference sequence). V was clipped by 0 bases and J by 6 bases, with 13 bases between them. CDR3 coding DNA: TGCAGTGCTAGAGACTGGGGACTGCACGATACGCAGTATTTT. Amino acids: CSARDWGLHDTQYF.